This passage covers 16 T cell receptor beta chains from one sample sequenced in a study of CD8 T cells in ankylosing spondylitis. TCRdb re-derived calls from the 5' RACE reads in MiXCR, one entry per CDR3 protein. Among 220,000 or so distinct CDR3 sequences listed, about 11% were seen once. Sequenced input: blood, either unsorted or a sorted T cell fraction (not recorded which). All receptors derive from a male donor with ankylosing spondylitis or in good health (not recorded which).

Many counts were recorded for this clonotype. This sequence joins TRBV20-1 and TRBJ2-1; no clear D. Between the trimmed V and J ends, which lost 5 bases and 9 bases, there was a span of 14 bases. The CDR3 contains 12 residues. Germline CDR1 reads DFQATT; CDR2 reads SNEGSKA (reference sequence). CDR3 in amino acids: CSAPDGRIEQFF. In nucleotides, the CDR3 is TGCAGTGCTCCGGATGGTAGAATTGAGCAGTTCTTC.

The V and J genes are TRBV20-1 and TRBJ2-1; 10 nucleotides match TRBD2. The CDR3 sequence is 15 residues long. J gave up 9 bases and V 0 bases, and 8 bases lay outside the gene matches. Per the germline V gene, CDR1 is DFQATT and CDR2 is SNEGSKA (reference sequence). The CDR3 loop is CSARDQASGGGEQFF. The CDR3 coding sequence is TGCAGTGCTAGAGATCAGGCTAGCGGGGGTGGTGAGCAGTTCTTC.

This clonotype was seen many times. This chain uses TRBV20-1 with TRBJ1-1; weak D call: TRBD1 (6 bases). V lost 5 bases, J lost 3 bases, and 19 bases lay in between. Per germline, CDR1 DFQATT and CDR2 SNEGSKA (reference sequence). This CDR3 region has 15 residues. The CDR3 sequence is CSAETGRFGDTEAFF. CDR3 sequence (DNA): TGCAGTGCTGAAACAGGGAGATTTGGGGACACTGAAGCTTTCTTT.

Points on this clonotype: Since no conserved phenylalanine or tryptophan closes the CDR3, a read error is the likely cause. V usage is TRBV25-1 and J usage is TRBJ2-7; the D call may be TRBD1 or TRBD2 (6 bases each). The CDR3 is made up of 15 amino acids. V was shortened by 1 base and J by 7 bases, with 17 bases between the two germline ends. The germline CDR1 and CDR2 sequences are MGHDK and SYGVNS. The chain's CDR3 is CASSESPGAPVEQYL. The CDR3 bases are TGTGCCAGCAGTGAATCGCCGGGGGCTCCCGTGGAGCAGTACCTC.

At least ten counts were recorded for this clonotype. V usage is TRBV27 and J usage is TRBJ2-3, with D maybe TRBD1 (5 bases). CDR1 is MNHEY and CDR2 is SMNVEV in the germline V gene (reference sequence). Trimming cost V 2 bases and J 4 bases, with 13 bases left between them. This CDR3 contains 15 residues. CDR3 sequence (DNA): TGTGCCAGCAGTTTAATAGGGGTTGATTCAGATACGCAGTATTTT. Encoded protein: CASSLIGVDSDTQYF.

This clonotype was picked up many times. The rearrangement uses TRBV5-1 and TRBJ2-1; D might be TRBD1 (6 bases). CDR1 and CDR2 (germline): SGHRS, YFSETQ. The CDR3 extends over 15 amino acids. The V gene lost 1 base and the J gene lost 4 bases, with 12 bases spanning the gap. The CDR3 spells CASSLTGTPYNEQFF. CDR3 nucleotide sequence: TGCGCCAGCAGCTTGACCGGGACACCGTACAATGAGCAGTTCTTC.

This clonotype was detected many times. The V gene is TRBV20-1, the J gene TRBJ2-2, with TRBD2 matching over 8 bases. Trimming at V came to 3 bases and at J to 1 base, leaving 7 bases not matched to a gene. From germline, CDR1 is DFQATT and CDR2 SNEGSKA (reference sequence). The CDR3 sequence is 16 residues long. The CDR3 loop is CSARSVSGGNTGELFF. The CDR3 bases are TGCAGTGCTAGGAGTGTGAGCGGGGGGAACACCGGGGAGCTGTTTTTT.

This clonotype was counted at least ten times. This rearrangement joins TRBV7-2 to TRBJ2-3; D perhaps matches TRBD2 (5 bases). The CDR3 loop spans 16 amino acids. The germline gives CDR1 SGHTA, CDR2 FQGNSA. The V and J ends lost 4 bases and 4 bases respectively, with 18 bases between them. The CDR3 DNA reads TGTGCCAGCAGCTCAACTCAGACGGGGAGTGCAGATACGCAGTATTTT. Its translation is CASSSTQTGSADTQYF.

This clonotype was counted between two and nine times. The rearrangement uses TRBV9 and TRBJ1-1; TRBD1 agrees at 7 bases. The V segment lost 3 bases and the J segment 2 bases; nucleotides outside the gene matches: 19. There are 19 residues in the CDR3. CDR1 and CDR2 (germline): SGDLS, YYNGEE. Here the CDR3 DNA reads TGTGCCAGCAGCGATAGACCATTACAGGGGACGGCCCTAAACACTGAAGCTTTCTTT. Translating it yields CASSDRPLQGTALNTEAFF. Full variable domain (rest looked up from reference TRBV9 and TRBJ1-1): DSGVTQTPKHLITATGQRVTLRCSPRSGDLSVYWYQQSLDQGLQFLIQYYNGEERAKGNILERFSAQQFPDLHSELNLSSLELGDSALYFCASSDRPLQGTALNTEAFFGQGTRLTVV.

This clonotype was counted many times. The rearrangement joins TRBV20-1 to TRBJ2-2; no firm D call. Trimming pared 3 bases from V and 3 bases from J, leaving 14 bases between. This CDR3 contains 15 residues. The V gene's germline CDR1 is DFQATT and CDR2 SNEGSKA (reference sequence). The CDR3 DNA sequence: TGCAGTGCTAGGACAACGGTAAAAGACACCGGGGAGCTGTTTTTT. Protein sequence: CSARTTVKDTGELFF.

This clonotype was counted many times. This sequence joins TRBV5-1 and TRBJ2-3, with TRBD2 matching 9 bases. V trimming: 2 bases; J trimming: 5 bases; junction bases outside the gene matches: 3. The CDR3 loop spans 14 amino acids. Germline V gives CDR1 SGHRS, CDR2 YFSETQ. CDR3 sequence reads: CASSLVAGEDTQYF. In DNA form, the CDR3 reads TGCGCCAGCAGCTTAGTAGCGGGGGAAGATACGCAGTATTTT. The full variable domain, with the rest looked up from reference TRBV5-1 and TRBJ2-3, is KAGVTQTPRYLIKTRGQQVTLSCSPISGHRSVSWYQQTPGQGLQFLFEYFSETQRNKGNFPGRFSGRQFSNSRSEMNVSTLELGDSALYLCASSLVAGEDTQYFGPGTRLTVL.

As concerns this clonotype: A much larger clone differs from this one at a single base, so this may be a read error. The chain joins TRBV11-2 to TRBJ1-2; 8 bases agree with TRBD1. This CDR3 is built from 14 residues. CDR1 is SGHAT and CDR2 is FQNNGV in the germline V gene. The junction had 6 bases not matched to a gene; V was cut back by 5 bases and J by 4 bases. CDR3 sequence (DNA): TGTGCCAGCAGCGCGGACAGGGTCGGCTATGGCTACACCTTC. Its translation: CASSADRVGYGYTF.

At least ten counts were recorded for this clonotype. DNA for the CDR3: TGTGCCAGCAGTCGCGGGGGAACGAACACCGGGGAGCTGTTTTTT. As protein: CASSRGGTNTGELFF. This chain connects TRBV7-3 to TRBJ2-2; 7 nucleotides match TRBD2. Germline trimming cut 6 bases from V and 0 bases from J; bases unmatched to any gene: 4. The CDR3 consists of 15 residues. CDR1 and CDR2 from the germline V gene are SGHTA and FQGTGA.

This clonotype has a count of ten or more. This chain connects TRBV10-3 to TRBJ1-4; 9 positions match TRBD1. Germline assignment: CDR1 ENHRY and CDR2 SYGVKD. This CDR3 region has 17 residues. V dropped 10 bases and J dropped 0; count of bases not matched to a gene: 12. CDR3 sequence: CATTAGQGGATNEKLFF. The DNA for the CDR3 is TGTGCCACGACCGCGGGACAGGGCGGCGCAACTAATGAAAAACTGTTTTTT.

This rearrangement joins TRBV5-1 to TRBJ2-3; D is undetermined. There are 15 residues in the CDR3. The V and J ends lost 0 bases and 1 base respectively, with 9 bases between them. CDR1 is SGHRS and CDR2 is YFSETQ in the germline V gene. The CDR3 nucleotides read TGCGCCAGCAGCTTGGATGCCCACGGCACAGATACGCAGTATTTT. It specifies CASSLDAHGTDTQYF. Full variable domain (remainder filled in from reference TRBV5-1 and TRBJ2-3): KAGVTQTPRYLIKTRGQQVTLSCSPISGHRSVSWYQQTPGQGLQFLFEYFSETQRNKGNFPGRFSGRQFSNSRSEMNVSTLELGDSALYLCASSLDAHGTDTQYFGPGTRLTVL.

This clonotype showed up just a few times. The junction departs from the called germline gene at one end, perhaps through a read error. The V gene is TRBV30, the J gene TRBJ2-7, with D maybe TRBD2 (6 bases). The CDR3 has 14 residues. The germline gives CDR1 GTSNPN, CDR2 SVGIG (reference sequence). The CDR3 region has the DNA TGTGCCTGGAATAGGGGACTTAGTTCCTACGAGCAGTACTTT. It specifies CAWNRGLSSYEQYF.